A selection of T cell receptor beta chains follows, all from one sample in a study of T-cell reconstitution after alpha-beta-depleted transplantation in children. TCRdb re-called the PCR reads with MiXCR, one entry per CDR3 protein. Of approximately 590,000 distinct CDR3 sequences listed, about 10% are singletons. Sample: PBMCs from the stem cell graft donor, taken from the stem cell graft. The receptors were sampled from a human donor who donated a stem cell graft to a child with acute myeloid leukemia. The CDR3 runs from the conserved cysteine through the conserved F or W. D genes are given only for firm matches. Some rows mark clone size as missing; the rest say once, few, many or name a class of expanded clone.

v_call,cdr3_length,d_call,clone_size,j_call,cdr3_aa,cdr3_nt
TRBV24-1,16,.,many,TRBJ2-3,CATSDGYSAHTDTQYF,TGTGCCACCAGTGATGGGTATAGCGCACACACAGATACGCAGTATTTT
TRBV12-3/TRBV12-4,13,TRBD1,few,TRBJ1-1,CASSYQGAIEAFF,TGTGCCAGCAGTTACCAGGGGGCGATTGAAGCTTTCTTT
TRBV7-9,14,.,.,TRBJ1-1,CASSLIIKNTEAFF,TGTGCCAGCAGCTTAATAATAAAGAACACTGAAGCTTTCTTT
TRBV11-2,14,.,once,TRBJ2-2,CASSLVPSNGELFF,TGTGCCAGCAGCTTAGTACCTTCCAACGGGGAGCTGTTTTTT
TRBV7-2,15,TRBD2,.,TRBJ2-3,CASSPTVAGVYTQYF,TGTGCCAGCAGCCCGACGGTAGCGGGAGTCTATACGCAGTATTTT
TRBV5-1,16,TRBD1,few,TRBJ1-6,CASSSGGQGGNSPLHF,TGCGCCAGCAGCTCTGGAGGACAGGGCGGGAATTCACCCCTCCACTTT
TRBV3-1,15,.,once,TRBJ2-1,CASSHLDRNYNEQFF,TGTGCCAGCAGCCACCTAGACAGGAACTACAATGAGCAGTTCTTC
TRBV5-5,15,.,.,TRBJ2-3,CASSKGSTYTDTQYF,TGTGCCAGCAGCAAGGGGTCAACGTACACAGATACGCAGTATTTT
TRBV29-1,14,TRBD1,few,TRBJ1-5,CSVRGQGRDQPQHF,TGCAGCGTCCGCGGACAGGGCCGGGATCAGCCCCAGCATTTT
TRBV10-2,13,.,few,TRBJ2-5,CASSVDPVGTQYF,TGCGCCAGCAGTGTAGACCCTGTCGGGACCCAGTACTTC
TRBV9,15,TRBD2,many,TRBJ2-1,CASSELAGTYNEQFF,TGTGCCAGCAGCGAACTAGCGGGGACTTACAATGAGCAGTTCTTC
TRBV20-1,13,.,few,TRBJ2-1,CSARTGAVNEQFF,TGCAGTGCTAGAACCGGGGCTGTAAATGAGCAGTTCTTC
TRBV29-1,13,.,.,TRBJ1-4,CSVIQGTNEKLFF,TGCAGCGTTATACAGGGAACTAATGAAAAACTGTTTTTT
TRBV11-3,15,.,few,TRBJ2-1,CASSLGRVSNNEQFF,TGTGCCAGCAGCTTAGGGCGGGTTTCTAACAATGAGCAGTTCTTC
TRBV7-9,15,.,many,TRBJ2-1,CASTSVGSSYNEQFF,TGTGCCAGCACCTCAGTGGGTAGCTCCTACAATGAGCAGTTCTTC
TRBV20-1,14,TRBD1,many,TRBJ1-3,CSASWDSSGNTIYF,TGCAGTGCTAGTTGGGACAGCTCTGGAAACACCATATATTTT
TRBV5-1,14,.,once,TRBJ2-1,CASSLQRAGNEQFF,TGCGCCAGCAGCTTGCAAAGGGCGGGGAATGAGCAGTTCTTC
TRBV24-1,14,.,few,TRBJ2-3,CATSVGGNTDTQYF,TGTGCCACCAGTGTCGGGGGAAACACAGATACGCAGTATTTT
TRBV5-4,13,.,many,TRBJ1-2,CASSLSEAYGYTF,TGTGCCAGCAGCTTGTCTGAGGCCTATGGCTACACCTTC
TRBV20-1,15,.,few,TRBJ2-3,CSAIPWDGSADTQYF,TGCAGTGCTATCCCTTGGGACGGGAGCGCAGATACGCAGTATTTT
TRBV9,15,.,many,TRBJ2-1,CASSASGSTYNEQFF,TGTGCCAGCAGCGCGAGCGGGTCCACCTACAATGAGCAGTTCTTC
TRBV30,13,TRBD2,.,TRBJ2-1,CAWSRSGGNEQFF,TGTGCCTGGAGTCGTAGCGGGGGAAATGAGCAGTTCTTC
TRBV5-1,15,TRBD2,few,TRBJ2-7,CASSLKTSGPYEQYF,TGCGCCAGCAGCTTGAAAACTAGCGGGCCCTACGAGCAGTACTTC
TRBV28,15,TRBD2,.,TRBJ2-7,CASSPGGGLIYEQYF,TGTGCCAGCAGCCCGGGAGGGGGTTTGATCTACGAGCAGTACTTC
TRBV7-2,14,.,many,TRBJ1-5,CASSSTGKNQPQHF,TGTGCCAGCAGCTCGACAGGCAAGAATCAGCCCCAGCATTTT
TRBV7-4,14,.,.,TRBJ2-7,CASSLAPVPYEQYF,TGTGCCAGCAGCTTAGCCCCAGTTCCCTACGAGCAGTACTTC
TRBV10-3,11,.,.,TRBJ1-1,CAMEGFTEAFF,TGTGCCATGGAGGGGTTCACTGAAGCTTTCTTT
TRBV11-2,15,.,few,TRBJ2-2,CASSLVGGGAGELFF,TGTGCCAGCAGCTTAGTTGGAGGGGGCGCCGGGGAGCTGTTTTTT
TRBV5-5,15,.,few,TRBJ2-7,CASSLAQGWAYEQYF,TGTGCCAGCAGCTTGGCCCAGGGATGGGCTTACGAGCAGTACTTC
TRBV5-1,16,TRBD2,many,TRBJ2-3,CASSFGLAGVTDTQYF,TGCGCCAGCAGCTTTGGACTAGCGGGGGTCACAGATACGCAGTATTTT
TRBV7-6,13,.,few,TRBJ2-5,CASQAQGRETQYF,TGTGCCAGCCAAGCACAGGGAAGGGAGACCCAGTACTTC
TRBV20-1,17,TRBD2,many,TRBJ2-3,CSARLGLAGGSTDTQYF,TGCAGTGCTAGACTCGGACTAGCGGGAGGAAGCACAGATACGCAGTATTTT
TRBV20-1,15,.,many,TRBJ2-2,CSARDLTSSTGELFF,TGCAGTGCTAGAGATCTCACTTCGTCCACCGGGGAGCTGTTTTTT
TRBV10-3,12,.,many,TRBJ2-5,CAITSGGETQYF,TGTGCCATCACCTCTGGGGGGGAGACCCAGTACTTC
TRBV5-1,14,TRBD1,many,TRBJ2-7,CASSFGQGTGEQYF,TGCGCCAGCAGCTTTGGACAGGGAACGGGCGAGCAGTACTTC
TRBV20-1,16,TRBD1,.,TRBJ2-7,CSARARTTGQGALEYF,TGCAGTGCTAGAGCCAGAACCACGGGACAGGGGGCTTTGGAGTACTTC
TRBV6-5,17,.,many,TRBJ2-1,CASSYGPTRLSYNEQFF,TGTGCCAGCAGTTATGGCCCGACTCGCCTCTCCTACAATGAGCAGTTCTTC
TRBV11-2,14,TRBD1,many,TRBJ1-2,CASSKTGGGYGYTF,TGTGCCAGCAGCAAGACAGGGGGGGGCTATGGCTACACCTTC
TRBV20-1,12,TRBD1,.,TRBJ2-7,CSTGTGSYEQYF,TGCAGTACCGGGACAGGGTCCTACGAGCAGTACTTC
TRBV3-1,17,.,.,TRBJ2-1,CASSQEYPGASYNEQFF,TGTGCCAGCAGCCAAGAGTATCCGGGAGCTTCCTACAATGAGCAGTTCTTC
TRBV20-1,13,.,few,TRBJ1-1,CSAPRDLNTEAFF,TGCAGTGCTCCACGGGATCTGAACACTGAAGCTTTCTTT
TRBV7-9,17,TRBD2,many,TRBJ2-1,CASTILRGSGRRSEQFF,TGTGCCAGCACTATATTACGAGGAAGCGGGAGGCGAAGTGAGCAGTTCTTC
TRBV20-1,14,TRBD2,.,TRBJ2-1,CSASNPGGKGEQFF,TGCAGTGCTAGCAATCCGGGAGGGAAGGGTGAGCAGTTCTTC
TRBV6-5,16,.,.,TRBJ1-4,CASSYFGAATNEKLFF,TGTGCCAGCAGTTATTTTGGGGCCGCGACTAATGAAAAACTGTTTTTT
TRBV20-1,16,.,many,TRBJ1-3,CSASTGLLNSGNTIYF,TGCAGTGCTTCCACGGGACTGCTTAACTCTGGAAACACCATATATTTT
TRBV11-2,17,TRBD1,few,TRBJ1-4,CASSTRQGQGANEKLFF,TGTGCCAGCAGCACTCGACAGGGTCAGGGCGCAAATGAAAAACTGTTTTTT
TRBV7-3,16,.,few,TRBJ2-1,CASSPTGTETYNEQFF,TGTGCCAGCAGCCCTACCGGGACCGAAACCTACAATGAGCAGTTCTTC
TRBV29-1,14,TRBD1,many,TRBJ2-7,CSAQTGQGAYEQYF,TGCAGCGCCCAAACGGGACAGGGTGCCTACGAGCAGTACTTC
TRBV6-1,16,TRBD2,few,TRBJ2-1,CASSKPGTSGPHEQFF,TGTGCCAGCAGTAAACCCGGGACTAGCGGGCCCCATGAGCAGTTCTTC
TRBV29-1,14,TRBD1,.,TRBJ1-4,CSVEGQGGNEKLFF,TGCAGCGTGGAAGGACAGGGGGGGAATGAAAAACTGTTTTTT
TRBV7-3,15,.,.,TRBJ2-5,CASSLVAGFQETQYF,TGTGCCAGCAGCTTAGTGGCGGGCTTTCAAGAGACCCAGTACTTC
TRBV10-3,12,.,.,TRBJ2-5,CAISEFRETQYF,TGTGCCATCAGTGAGTTCCGAGAGACCCAGTACTTC
TRBV10-3,15,TRBD1,few,TRBJ1-6,CATDASRTGVSPLHF,TGTGCCACCGATGCCTCCAGGACAGGGGTCTCACCCCTCCACTTT
TRBV2,12,TRBD2,many,TRBJ2-1,CASRDSGRALFF,TGTGCCAGCAGGGATAGCGGGAGGGCCTTGTTCTTC
TRBV21-1,14,.,.,TRBJ2-1,CASSKKRGCYEQFF,TGTGCCAGCAGCAAAAAAAGGGGTTGCTATGAGCAGTTCTTC